This T cell receptor beta chain was captured by sequencing in a study of T-cell reconstitution after alpha-beta-depleted transplantation in children. The CDR3 sequence is 15 residues long. Germline V gene sequence: CDR1 MNHEY, CDR2 SVGAGI. Between the trimmed V and J ends, which lost 2 bases and 2 bases, there was a span of 10 bases. As it was prepared, the TCRbeta library received unique molecular identifiers. MiXCR, applied by TCRdb to the PCR reads, yields one record per CDR3 protein. The sample shows 400,000 to 500,000 distinct CDR3 sequences, roughly a tenth of them seen only once. Sequences were derived from PBMCs from the stem cell graft donor, sampled from the stem cell graft. The clonotype was recovered from a human donor who donated a stem cell graft to a child with acute myeloid leukemia. The rearrangement links TRBV6-5 to TRBJ1-5; D not certain. CDR3 sequence: CASSYAASGNQPQHF. As DNA, the CDR3 is TGTGCCAGCAGTTACGCGGCCAGCGGCAATCAGCCCCAGCATTTT.